The clone carrying this T cell receptor (beta chain) is a singleton in its sample. Libraries were prepared by immunoSEQ multiplex PCR; TCRdb keeps only in-frame clonotypes and omits some of them. This sample has roughly 65,000 clones; 90% to 95% occur once, and the top ten carry about 2.6%. This sample stems from a study of blood T cell repertoires in COVID-19. The receptor was isolated from a man between 65 and 85 years old with active COVID-19. What was sequenced was peripheral blood.

The CDR3 reads CASSGGQKSYNEQFF. The CDR3, as DNA: TGTGCCAGCAGCGGGGGACAAAAGTCCTACAATGAGCAGTTCTTC. The V call is TRBV7-6, the J call TRBJ2-1, with a possible D match to TRBD1 (6 bases). Germline V gene lookup returns CDR1 SGHVS and CDR2 FNYEAQ. This CDR3 has 15 amino acids. The ends were cut back, 5 bases at V and 1 base at J, with 12 bases in the middle.